This T cell receptor (beta chain) emerged from a study of blood T cell repertoires in COVID-19. Authors' analysis steps: Reference gene primer amplification gave nucleated cell count estimates. Produced via immunoSEQ multiplex PCR; TCRdb's table is partial and in-frame only. V, J and clone size are taken as reported in that table, and D and trimming were inferred from the DNA itself. The repertoire holds 350,000 to 500,000 clones, about 90% seen once, with roughly 0.84% in the top ten. The germline CDR1 and CDR2 sequences are SGHRS and YFSETQ. The V and J ends lost 4 bases and 8 bases, in that order; junction bases with no gene match: 9. The CDR3 is made up of 16 amino acids.

This rearrangement joins TRBV5-1 to TRBJ1-6, with TRBD1 matching over 10 bases. This TCR was recovered from a man aged 18 to 30 with COVID-19, enrolled during active disease. The sample comprised peripheral blood. This chain's CDR3 is CASSNRDRGLYSPLHF. In nucleotides, the CDR3 is TGCGCCAGCAGCAACCGGGACAGGGGCCTCTATTCACCCCTCCACTTT.